This record concerns one TCR beta chain sequence. Single viable CD3+CD4+CD8-CD45RO+ cells were sorted as the memory CD4+ T cells. The V and J ends lost 1 base and 4 bases respectively, with 14 bases between them. CDR1 KGHSH and CDR2 LQKENI come from the germline V gene. This CDR3 comprises 17 residues. Generated by immunoSEQ multiplex PCR, the TCRdb table keeps only in-frame clones and is missing some. This sample has approximately 61,000 clones, with roughly 80% found just once. The sample is drawn from a study of memory CD4+ T cells and cytomegalovirus serostatus. Study summary: Of the healthy Belgian adults, fewer than 10 were CMV seropositive and 20 to 30 seronegative.

J is TRBJ2-6 and V is TRBV18; TRBD2 is a possible D gene (5 bases). Sequenced material: memory CD4+ T cells from blood. This receptor was taken from an adult in good health and CMV-seronegative. CDR3 nucleotide sequence: TGTGCCAGCTCACCACTTGGTTTACCGGGGGGGGCCAACGTCCTGACTTTC. This translates into CASSPLGLPGGANVLTF. The entire variable domain, with the rest obtained from reference TRBV18 and TRBJ2-6, is as follows: NAGVMQNPRHLVRRRGQEARLRCSPMKGHSHVYWYRQLPEEGLKFMVYLQKENIIDESGMPKERFSAEFPKEGPSILRIQQVVRGDSAAYFCASSPLGLPGGANVLTFGAGSRLTVL.